The 29 T cell receptor beta chains below come from one sample, sequenced in a study of T-cell reconstitution after alpha-beta-depleted transplantation in children. A TCRbeta library incorporating unique molecular identifiers was prepared. Using its own MiXCR run on the PCR reads, TCRdb lists one record per CDR3 protein. This table has about 230,000 distinct CDR3 sequences, around 9.7% appearing once. The material sequenced was PBMCs from the stem cell graft donor, taken from the stem cell graft. These receptors were taken from a human donor who donated a stem cell graft to a child with SCID.

This clonotype has at least ten counts. V is TRBV15 and J is TRBJ2-1; no firm D call. This CDR3 comprises 15 residues. Trimming left V 0 bases short and J 5 bases short, with 11 bases between. Germline CDR1 and CDR2: LNHNV and YYDKDF (reference sequence). The CDR3 bases are TGTGCCACCAGCAGAGATGTTGGATTCAACAATGAGCAGTTCTTC. Its translation: CATSRDVGFNNEQFF.

CDR3 nucleotide sequence: TGTGCCAGCAGCCCAGCGGAGTTCCAGAATCAAGAGACCCAGTACTTC. Translated, it gives CASSPAEFQNQETQYF. The V gene is TRBV7-9, the J gene TRBJ2-5, with a tentative D call TRBD2 (5 bases). V lost 5 bases and J lost 2, with 18 bases in between. Per the germline V gene, CDR1 is SEHNR and CDR2 is FQNEAQ (reference sequence). The CDR3 length is 16 residues.

The genes are TRBV28 and TRBJ1-1; TRBD1 agrees at 9 bases. Germline lookup yields CDR1 MDHEN and CDR2 SYDVKM. The CDR3 has 17 amino acids. J gave up 3 bases and V 5 bases, and 13 bases lay outside the gene matches. The CDR3: CASSTPRDRVVDTEAFF. The CDR3 DNA sequence: TGTGCCAGCAGTACACCCCGGGACAGGGTCGTCGACACTGAAGCTTTCTTT.

This clonotype was seen at least ten times. The chain recombines TRBV5-1 with TRBJ1-2, with D uncertain. V dropped 0 bases and J dropped 8 bases, with 14 bases sitting between them. This CDR3 region has 14 residues. Germline V lookup: CDR1 SGHRS, CDR2 YFSETQ. As DNA, the CDR3 is TGCGCCAGCAGCTTGGACATCTCGGTTTTGGGCTACACCTTC. It yields the protein CASSLDISVLGYTF. Full variable domain (remainder filled in from reference TRBV5-1 and TRBJ1-2): KAGVTQTPRYLIKTRGQQVTLSCSPISGHRSVSWYQQTPGQGLQFLFEYFSETQRNKGNFPGRFSGRQFSNSRSEMNVSTLELGDSALYLCASSLDISVLGYTFGSGTRLTVV.

This clonotype showed up many times. The rearrangement joins TRBV5-1 to TRBJ2-7; TRBD1 is a possible D gene (6 bases). V was clipped by 3 bases and J by 6 bases, with 16 bases between them. The germline V gene encodes CDR1 SGHRS and CDR2 YFSETQ. The CDR3 totals 14 residues. The DNA for the CDR3 is TGCGCCAGCAGCTCCTTCCCGACAGGTCTCGAGCAGTACTTC. Protein sequence: CASSSFPTGLEQYF.

This clonotype was seen many times. The chain joins TRBV27 to TRBJ1-4, with 9 bases lining up with TRBD1. This CDR3 contains 18 residues. Germline CDR1 reads MNHEY; CDR2 reads SMNVEV (reference sequence). The ends lost 8 bases at V and 5 bases at J; junction bases unmatched: 18. The CDR3 here is CASRGTGTEGLTNEKLFF. DNA of the CDR3: TGTGCCAGCCGGGGGACAGGGACCGAAGGTCTGACCAATGAAAAACTGTTTTTT.

This clonotype was detected only a few times. The rearrangement uses TRBV6-2 or TRBV6-3 and TRBJ1-1; 9 bases line up with TRBD1. The CDR3 totals 15 residues. Germline-derived CDR1 and CDR2 are MNHEY and SVGEGT. The trim removed 3 bases at V and 1 base at J, leaving 3 bases unmatched. CDR3 in amino acids: CASSYVGQGNTEAFF. The CDR3 DNA is TGTGCCAGCAGTTATGTGGGACAGGGGAACACTGAAGCTTTCTTT.

This clonotype showed up many times. The rearrangement joins TRBV5-6 to TRBJ1-1; D not resolved. The length of the CDR3 is 14 residues. The V and J ends lost 2 bases and 5 bases respectively, with 13 bases between them. Per germline, CDR1 SGHDT and CDR2 YYEEEE. The CDR3 sequence: CASSFGRPGTEAFF. The CDR3 nucleotides read TGTGCCAGCAGCTTTGGGAGGCCGGGGACTGAAGCTTTCTTT.

The sample holds many counts of this clonotype. The CDR3 loop reads CASSYSKGGGTDTQYF. CDR3 DNA: TGTGCCAGCAGTTACTCGAAGGGGGGGGGCACAGATACGCAGTATTTT. The V and J genes are TRBV6-5 and TRBJ2-3, with D perhaps TRBD2 (7 bases). The germline V gene has CDR1 MNHEY and CDR2 SVGAGI. The CDR3 has 16 amino acids. Trimming pared 0 bases from V and 1 base from J, leaving 11 bases between.

At least ten counts were recorded for this clonotype. The chain is built from TRBV20-1 and TRBJ2-1; D is perhaps TRBD2 (6 bases). CDR3 length: 20 residues. The ends were cut back, 2 bases at V and 4 bases at J, with 30 bases in the middle. Per the germline V gene, CDR1 is DFQATT and CDR2 is SNEGSKA (reference sequence). CDR3 in DNA: TGCAGTGCTAGACCACTGCGGGGCAGAAAAAAGGAATGGGGGTACAATGAGCAGTTCTTC. Amino acid sequence: CSARPLRGRKKEWGYNEQFF.

For this clonotype: At one of its ends the junction is not consistent with the germline gene, which may arise from a read error. The V gene is TRBV10-3, the J gene TRBJ2-2; TRBD2 aligns across 10 bases. CDR1 is ENHRY, CDR2 SYGVKD, per germline. This CDR3 has 15 amino acids. CDR3 loop: CAPAALAGYTGELFF. As DNA, the CDR3 is TGTGCCCCAGCAGCACTAGCGGGATATACCGGCGAGCTGTTTTTT.

This clonotype appeared many times. The rearrangement joins TRBV20-1 to TRBJ1-1; perhaps TRBD1 as D (5 bases). V lost 2 bases, J lost 2 bases, and 9 bases lay in between. The germline gives CDR1 DFQATT, CDR2 SNEGSKA (reference sequence). The CDR3 totals 13 residues. CDR3 in DNA: TGCAGTGCTAGACAGGGATTTAACACTGAAGCTTTCTTT. Translating it yields CSARQGFNTEAFF.

This clonotype has a count of ten or more. The rearrangement joins TRBV5-6 to TRBJ2-2; perhaps TRBD1 as D (6 bases). Trimming cost V 0 bases and J 5 bases, with 14 bases left between them. The CDR3 contains 16 residues. Germline CDR1 reads SGHDT; CDR2 reads YYEEEE. In nucleotides, the CDR3 is TGTGCCAGCAGCTTGGGACAGGCCCAACCTACCGGGGAGCTGTTTTTT. Translating it yields CASSLGQAQPTGELFF.

This clonotype was seen at least ten times. The gene calls are TRBV12-3 or TRBV12-4 and TRBJ1-5; 9 bases match TRBD1. The V segment lost 5 bases and the J segment 0 bases; nucleotides outside the gene matches: 2. CDR3 length: 15 amino acids. Written as DNA, the CDR3 is TGTGCCAGCAGTAGGACAGGGGATAGCAATCAGCCCCAGCATTTT. Amino acid sequence: CASSRTGDSNQPQHF.

This clonotype was counted between two and nine times. The genes are TRBV6-1 and TRBJ2-7, with D perhaps matching TRBD1 or TRBD2 (5 bases each). V was shortened by 6 bases and J by 4 bases, with 16 bases between the two germline ends. This CDR3 is 14 amino acids long. In germline, CDR1 is MNHNS, CDR2 SASEGT. As DNA, the CDR3 is TGTGCCAGCAGCGACGGGACGGTGAGATACGAGCAGTACTTC. This translates into CASSDGTVRYEQYF.

This clonotype was picked up many times. The V and J genes are TRBV28 and TRBJ1-2, with D maybe TRBD1 (5 bases). The germline V gene has CDR1 MDHEN and CDR2 SYDVKM. Trimming cost V 3 bases and J 8 bases, with 16 bases left between them. This CDR3 is 14 amino acids long. CDR3 in DNA: TGTGCCAGCAGTTTGGCGGGACGGGTGAGGGGCTACACCTTC. The encoded protein is CASSLAGRVRGYTF.

The chain uses TRBV28 and TRBJ1-5; D possibly corresponds to TRBD1 (5 bases). Looked up from germline, CDR1 is MDHEN and CDR2 is SYDVKM. Trimming left V 7 bases short and J 3 bases short, with 16 bases between. CDR3 length equals 15 residues. The CDR3 sequence is CASIGPGTVNQPQHF. The CDR3, as DNA: TGTGCCAGCATAGGACCAGGGACCGTCAATCAGCCCCAGCATTTT.

This clonotype was seen ten or more times. The chain is built from TRBV24-1 and TRBJ2-2; TRBD1 matches at 8 bases. The CDR3 is 15 residues long. The germline V gene has CDR1 KGHDR and CDR2 SFDVKD. V dropped 12 bases and J dropped 3; count of bases not matched to a gene: 11. CDR3 residues: CASASTGEDTGELFF. The DNA of the CDR3 is TGTGCCTCGGCATCGACAGGGGAGGACACCGGGGAGCTGTTTTTT.

This clonotype was seen repeatedly, ten times or more. The rearrangement joins TRBV4-3 to TRBJ1-3, with D unclear. V was cut by 0 bases and J by 0 bases, with 15 bases left in between. From germline, CDR1 is LGHNA and CDR2 YSLEER. The CDR3 length is 18 residues. The chain's CDR3 is CASSQERWFGISGNTIYF. CDR3 bases: TGCGCCAGCAGCCAAGAAAGATGGTTCGGGATCTCTGGAAACACCATATATTTT.

There are many counts of this clonotype. The rearrangement joins TRBV5-1 to TRBJ2-2; 11 nucleotides align to TRBD2. Germline V CDR1 and CDR2: SGHRS, YFSETQ. Trimming removed 4 bases from V and 5 bases from J; junction bases left unmatched: 4. The length of the CDR3 is 15 residues. This CDR3 is CASSVLAGVTGELFF. CDR3 sequence (DNA): TGCGCCAGCAGCGTACTAGCGGGGGTAACCGGGGAGCTGTTTTTT.

This clonotype was recorded many times. The J gene is TRBJ2-5, the V gene TRBV30, with 10 nucleotides matching TRBD2. Per germline, CDR1 GTSNPN and CDR2 SVGIG (reference sequence). Trimming at V came to 1 base and at J to 1 base, leaving 3 bases not matched to a gene. The CDR3 runs to 15 residues. The CDR3: CAWSELAGIQETQYF. The CDR3, as DNA: TGTGCCTGGAGTGAACTAGCGGGGATCCAAGAGACCCAGTACTTC.

At least ten counts were recorded for this clonotype. J is TRBJ2-7 and V is TRBV5-1, with D possibly being TRBD1 (5 bases). The germline V gene encodes CDR1 SGHRS and CDR2 YFSETQ. Between the trimmed V and J ends, which lost 4 bases and 7 bases, there was a span of 9 bases. CDR3 length: 11 residues. The CDR3 DNA follows: TGCGCCAGCAGCGCTACAGGAGAGCAGTACTTC. Residues: CASSATGEQYF.

As concerns this clonotype: At one boundary the junction diverges from the germline segment, which might be a read error. The rearrangement links TRBV6-5 to TRBJ1-6; D gene ambiguous. The CDR3 is 15 amino acids. Germline loops: CDR1 MNHEY, CDR2 SVGAGI. CDR3 in amino acids: CASSYGRTGNSPLRF. The CDR3 DNA follows: TGTGCCAGCAGTTACGGTAGGACGGGTAATTCGCCCCTCCGCTTT.

Many counts were recorded for this clonotype. This sequence joins TRBV5-1 and TRBJ1-3; weak D call: TRBD1 (5 bases). Germline CDR1 is SGHRS and CDR2 is YFSETQ. V dropped 7 bases and J dropped 0 bases, with 11 bases sitting between them. The CDR3 runs to 14 residues. In DNA form, the CDR3 reads TGCGCCAGCTCTGACAGTTCCTCTGGAAACACCATATATTTT. Translation: CASSDSSSGNTIYF.

This clonotype was seen many times. This chain joins TRBV19 and TRBJ1-2, with TRBD1 identical over 11 bases. CDR1 is LNHDA and CDR2 is SQIVND in the germline V gene (reference sequence). V was pared by 0 bases and J by 3 bases, with 6 bases of the junction left unmatched. This CDR3 has 17 amino acids. CDR3 loop: CASSIDPGQGVYYGYTF. The CDR3 DNA reads TGTGCCAGTAGTATAGACCCGGGACAGGGGGTTTACTATGGCTACACCTTC. Filled out from reference TRBV19 and TRBJ1-2, the complete variable domain reads DGGITQSPKYLFRKEGQNVTLSCEQNLNHDAMYWYRQDPGQGLRLIYYSQIVNDFQKGDIAEGYSVSREKKESFPLTVTSAQKNPTAFYLCASSIDPGQGVYYGYTFGSGTRLTVV.

This clonotype was observed at least ten times. The J gene is TRBJ2-5, the V gene TRBV5-1; D is perhaps TRBD1 or TRBD2 (6 bases each). This CDR3 contains 15 residues. In germline, CDR1 is SGHRS, CDR2 YFSETQ. V lost 0 bases and J lost 5, with 14 bases in between. CDR3 loop: CASSLVSGAYETQYF. The CDR3 coding sequence is TGCGCCAGCAGCTTGGTGTCGGGGGCCTACGAGACCCAGTACTTC.

This clonotype was found many times. This chain links TRBV6-5 with TRBJ1-2; the match to TRBD1 covers 7 bases. Trimming took 4 bases from V and 8 from J; bases not matched to a gene: 10. CDR1 is MNHEY and CDR2 is SVGAGI in the germline V gene. The CDR3 has 14 amino acids. In DNA form, the CDR3 reads TGTGCCAGCAGTTTGAGGGACAGTTCGGCCGGCTACACCTTC. This encodes CASSLRDSSAGYTF.

The chain has TRBV20-1 and TRBJ2-5; D gene uncertain. CDR3 size: 15 residues. Germline CDR1 and CDR2: DFQATT and SNEGSKA (reference sequence). Trimming took 3 bases from V and 1 from J, leaving 15 bases between them. The CDR3 DNA follows: TGCAGTGCTAGTTCCCAGGACGGCTCCCAAGAGACCCAGTACTTC. It is translated as CSASSQDGSQETQYF.

This clonotype has at least ten counts. The chain has TRBV5-1 and TRBJ1-1, with 11 bases that match TRBD1. V shed 0 bases and J 3 bases; nucleotides not matched to a gene: 1. Germline-derived CDR1 and CDR2 are SGHRS and YFSETQ. The CDR3 totals 15 residues. The CDR3 spells CASSLGGQGDTEAFF. The DNA for the CDR3 is TGCGCCAGCAGCTTGGGGGGACAGGGGGACACTGAAGCTTTCTTT. Looking up the rest from reference TRBV5-1 and TRBJ1-1 gives the full variable domain: KAGVTQTPRYLIKTRGQQVTLSCSPISGHRSVSWYQQTPGQGLQFLFEYFSETQRNKGNFPGRFSGRQFSNSRSEMNVSTLELGDSALYLCASSLGGQGDTEAFFGQGTRLTVV.